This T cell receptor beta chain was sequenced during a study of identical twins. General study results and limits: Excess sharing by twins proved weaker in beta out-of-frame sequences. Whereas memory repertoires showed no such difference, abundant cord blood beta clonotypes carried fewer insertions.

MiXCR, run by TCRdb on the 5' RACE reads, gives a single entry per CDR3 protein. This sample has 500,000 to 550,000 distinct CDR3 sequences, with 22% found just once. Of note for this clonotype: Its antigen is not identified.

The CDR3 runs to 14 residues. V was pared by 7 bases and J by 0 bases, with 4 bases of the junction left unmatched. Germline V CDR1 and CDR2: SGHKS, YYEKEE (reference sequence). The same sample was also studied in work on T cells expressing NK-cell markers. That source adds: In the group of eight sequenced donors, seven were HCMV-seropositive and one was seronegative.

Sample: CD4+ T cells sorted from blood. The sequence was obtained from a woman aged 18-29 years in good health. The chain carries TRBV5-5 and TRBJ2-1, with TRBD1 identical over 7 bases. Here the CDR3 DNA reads TGTGCCAGCCAGGGACAGAGCTCCTACAATGAGCAGTTCTTC. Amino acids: CASQGQSSYNEQFF.